Given below is one T cell receptor (beta chain) in context. The record originates from a study of blood T cell repertoires in COVID-19. CDR3 length: 17 residues. Germline V gene sequence: CDR1 LGHDT, CDR2 YNNKEL (reference sequence). Trimming removed 1 base from V and 4 bases from J; junction bases left unmatched: 10. Sequenced by immunoSEQ multiplex PCR; TCRdb stores in-frame clones only, minus some. This sample has 400,000 to 550,000 clones, with 85% to 90% found just once. This receptor was identified in a woman aged 30 to 39 with acute or convalescent COVID-19. This rearrangement joins TRBV3-1 (or the pseudogene TRBV3-2) to TRBJ1-5; 7 bases match TRBD1. The sample comprised peripheral blood. The CDR3 protein is CASSQGYPEGANQPQHF. For the CDR3, the DNA is TGTGCCAGCAGCCAAGGATACCCGGAGGGGGCAAATCAGCCCCAGCATTTT.